The rows below give T cell receptor beta chains drawn from one sample of a study of T cell responses to AZD1222 COVID-19 vaccine. Repertoires were generated with immunoSEQ multiplex PCR, while TCRdb's copy carries only in-frame clones and drops some. The table lists 100,000 to 150,000 clones, about 87% of them singletons, with around 6.1% in the top ten. The starting material was peripheral blood, obtained on day 0 of AZD1222 vaccination. These receptors came from an adult in good health. Both conserved end residues are part of each CDR3. The D gene is left open where the match is weak.

j_gene,v_gene,d_gene,len,CDR3aa
TRBJ1-1,TRBV27,TRBD1,15,CASKTGQALNTEAFF
TRBJ2-2,TRBV24-1,NA,12,CATLADTGELFF
TRBJ2-2,TRBV11-3,NA,16,CASSPPRGGSTGELFF
TRBJ1-3,TRBV4-1,NA,16,CASSQVVGLSLATIYF
TRBJ1-1,TRBV28,NA,13,CASSLPRATEAFF
TRBJ2-3,TRBV7-2,NA,17,CASSPPGQSITADTQYF
TRBJ2-3,TRBV2,NA,14,CASSEDPRADTQYF
TRBJ2-4,TRBV10-3,NA,11,CAISDQDIQYF
TRBJ1-2,TRBV10-3,NA,13,CAISGQGYYGYTF
TRBJ2-3,TRBV2,NA,14,CASSEQRSTDTQYF
TRBJ1-6,TRBV6-5,NA,15,CASQDGQGHKSPLHF
TRBJ1-2,TRBV7-2,NA,13,CASPRPGWWGYTF
TRBJ1-1,TRBV12-3/TRBV12-4,NA,13,CASSLGPSGTAFF
TRBJ2-2,TRBV11-3,NA,15,CASRPHSGSTGELFF
TRBJ1-5,TRBV2,NA,14,CASSGQTSNQPQHF
TRBJ1-6,TRBV7-3,NA,14,CASSLSGDRSPLHF
TRBJ1-5,TRBV6-4,NA,13,CASSAGPSQPQHF
TRBJ2-3,TRBV3-1/TRBV3-2,TRBD2,16,CASSQVPSGSTDTQYF
TRBJ1-5,TRBV28,TRBD1,16,CASSLGLTGVYQPQHF
TRBJ1-2,TRBV28,NA,14,CASSLAGEGYGYTF
TRBJ1-2,TRBV5-8,NA,15,CASSLAWRQTYGYTF
TRBJ1-1,TRBV4-3,TRBD1,14,CASSQDYGTGAAFF
TRBJ1-5,TRBV6-2/TRBV6-3,TRBD1,15,CASSYLTGGDQPQHF
TRBJ1-6,TRBV5-6,NA,15,CASSFRDGRGRPLHF
TRBJ2-2,TRBV30,NA,14,CAWTDIPNTGELFF
TRBJ1-2,TRBV28,NA,16,CASSLMSAGGNYGYTF
TRBJ2-2,TRBV11-3,NA,15,CASSIGGRNTGELFF
TRBJ1-1,TRBV5-1,NA,14,CASSLGFMNTEAFF
TRBJ1-3,TRBV2,NA,20,CASSPPPGFSGRISGNTIYF